Reported below is one T cell receptor (beta chain). Its antigen is currently unknown. Generated by immunoSEQ multiplex PCR, the TCRdb table keeps only in-frame clones and is missing some. The data contain tens of thousands of clones, under 80% of them singletons. The data derive from a study of radiotherapy plus CTLA-4 blockade in lung cancer. In the study overall: Of the patients, about 20% showed objective responses and roughly 31% attained disease control.

Regarding the study as a whole: There was expansion of tumor-derived TCR clones in blood after radiotherapy plus ipilimumab. Interferon-beta and early blood T cell clone dynamics reportedly predicted response best.

The source of this sequence is a human donor with non-small cell lung cancer who had a partial response to radiotherapy plus ipilimumab. Some clones in this sample may be carry-over from other donors' samples. The specimen was peripheral blood, collected from a patient treated with radiotherapy plus ipilimumab.

The DNA of the CDR3 is TGTGCCAGTAGTGACCAGGGGGCTTCAGAGACCCAGTACTTC. Translation: CASSDQGASETQYF. V and J are TRBV19 and TRBJ2-5; 8 bases are shared with TRBD1. The CDR3 spans 14 residues. Germline values: CDR1 LNHDA, CDR2 SQIVND (reference sequence). The J segment lost 4 bases and the V segment lost 5 bases, leaving 6 bases of the junction unmatched.